The table lists the clone carrying this T cell receptor (beta chain) with a count of one. As yet, its antigen is unknown. This entry comes from a study of cytomegalovirus exposure and HLA in healthy donors. Across the whole study: Early released data had about 80 million unique TCRs, all coming from HLA-typed donors.

The PCR was carried out with 60 Vbeta primers and 13 Jbeta primers. Sequencing used immunoSEQ multiplex PCR; TCRdb keeps in-frame clones, though not all of them. The table shows about 82,000 clones, with around 70% occurring only once. Regarding the study as a whole: Sequencing had likely introduced a cluster of highly shared sequence variants as an artifact.

The material sequenced was PBMCs. This TCR was recovered from a woman in her fifties or sixties in good health and CMV-seropositive.

Here the CDR3 DNA reads TGTGCCAGCAGAACGGGACTAGCGGTGTACGAGCAGTACTTC. Protein sequence: CASRTGLAVYEQYF. V is TRBV6-1 and J is TRBJ2-7; 11 positions agree with TRBD2. With V trimmed by 6 bases and J by 4 bases, 5 bases remained unmatched. Germline-derived CDR1 and CDR2 are MNHNS and SASEGT. This CDR3 has 14 residues.